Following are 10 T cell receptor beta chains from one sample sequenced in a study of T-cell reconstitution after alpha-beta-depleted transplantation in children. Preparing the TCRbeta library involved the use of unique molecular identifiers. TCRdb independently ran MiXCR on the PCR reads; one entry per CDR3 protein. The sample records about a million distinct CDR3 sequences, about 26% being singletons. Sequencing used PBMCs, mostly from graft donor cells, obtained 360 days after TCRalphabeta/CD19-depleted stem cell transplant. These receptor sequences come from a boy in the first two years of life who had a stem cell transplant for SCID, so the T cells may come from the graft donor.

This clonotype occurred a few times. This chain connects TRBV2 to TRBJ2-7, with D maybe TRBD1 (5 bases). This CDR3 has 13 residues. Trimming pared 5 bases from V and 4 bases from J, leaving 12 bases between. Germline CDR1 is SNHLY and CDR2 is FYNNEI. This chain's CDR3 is CASSIDSRYEQYF. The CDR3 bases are TGTGCCAGCAGTATAGACAGCCGTTACGAGCAGTACTTC.

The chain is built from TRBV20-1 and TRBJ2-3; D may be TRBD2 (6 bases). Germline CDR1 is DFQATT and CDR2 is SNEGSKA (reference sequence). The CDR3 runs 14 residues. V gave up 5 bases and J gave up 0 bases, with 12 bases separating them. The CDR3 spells CSAVYRESTDTQYF. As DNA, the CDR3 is TGCAGTGCTGTTTATCGGGAGAGCACAGATACGCAGTATTTT.

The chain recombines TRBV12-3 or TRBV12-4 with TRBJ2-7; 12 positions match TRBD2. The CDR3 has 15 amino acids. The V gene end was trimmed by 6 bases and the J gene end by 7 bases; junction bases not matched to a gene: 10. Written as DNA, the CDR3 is TGTGCCAGCAGCCCCATCGGACTAGCGGGAAGAGAGCAGTACTTC. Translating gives CASSPIGLAGREQYF.

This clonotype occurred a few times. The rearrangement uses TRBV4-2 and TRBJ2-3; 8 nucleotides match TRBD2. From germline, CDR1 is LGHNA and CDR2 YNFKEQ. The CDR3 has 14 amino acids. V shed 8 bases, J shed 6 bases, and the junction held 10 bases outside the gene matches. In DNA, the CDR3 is TGTGCCAGCCGATTCGGACTAGCCGGGGATACGCAGTATTTT. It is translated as CASRFGLAGDTQYF.

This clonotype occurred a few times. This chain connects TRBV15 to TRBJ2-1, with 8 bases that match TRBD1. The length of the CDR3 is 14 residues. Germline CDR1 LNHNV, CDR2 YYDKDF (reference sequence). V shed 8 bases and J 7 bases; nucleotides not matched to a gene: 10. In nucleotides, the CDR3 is TGTGCCACCGCCCGGACAGGGAAAGGGAATGAGCAGTTCTTC. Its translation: CATARTGKGNEQFF.

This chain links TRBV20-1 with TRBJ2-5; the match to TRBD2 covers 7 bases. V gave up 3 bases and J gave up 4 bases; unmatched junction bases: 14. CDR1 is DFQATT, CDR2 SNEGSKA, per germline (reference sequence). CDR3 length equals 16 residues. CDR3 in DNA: TGCAGTGCTAGTTGGGGGGGTCAAGGCCCCACAGAGACCCAGTACTTC. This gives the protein CSASWGGQGPTETQYF.

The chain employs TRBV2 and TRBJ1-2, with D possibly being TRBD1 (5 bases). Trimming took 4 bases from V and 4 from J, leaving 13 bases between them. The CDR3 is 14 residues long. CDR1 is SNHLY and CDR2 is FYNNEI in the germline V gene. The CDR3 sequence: CASSAQGSSYGYTF. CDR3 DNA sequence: TGTGCCAGCAGTGCCCAGGGTAGCTCCTATGGCTACACCTTC.

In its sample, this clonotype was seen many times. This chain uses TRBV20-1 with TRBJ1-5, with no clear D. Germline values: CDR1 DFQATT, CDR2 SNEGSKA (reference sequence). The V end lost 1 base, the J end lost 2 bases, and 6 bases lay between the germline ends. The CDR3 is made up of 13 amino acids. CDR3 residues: CSARGRGNQPQHF. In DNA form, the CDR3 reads TGCAGTGCTAGAGGTAGGGGCAATCAGCCCCAGCATTTT.

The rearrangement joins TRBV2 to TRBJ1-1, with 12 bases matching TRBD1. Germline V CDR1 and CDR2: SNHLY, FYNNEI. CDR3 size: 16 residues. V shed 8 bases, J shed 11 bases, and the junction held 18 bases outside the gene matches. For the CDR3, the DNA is TGTGCCAGCCTGAATGCGTCGGGACAGGGGGCCAGGGTGGCTTTCTTT. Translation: CASLNASGQGARVAFF.

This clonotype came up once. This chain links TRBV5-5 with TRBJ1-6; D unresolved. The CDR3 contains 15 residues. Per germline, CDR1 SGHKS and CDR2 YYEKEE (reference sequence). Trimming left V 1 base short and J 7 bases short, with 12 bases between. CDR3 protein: CASSLSATPNSPLHF. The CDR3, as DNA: TGTGCCAGCAGCTTGTCCGCGACACCAAATTCACCCCTCCACTTT. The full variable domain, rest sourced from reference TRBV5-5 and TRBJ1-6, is DAGVTQSPTHLIKTRGQQVTLRCSPISGHKSVSWYQQVLGQGPQFIFQYYEKEERGRGNFPDRFSARQFPNYSSELNVNALLLGDSALYLCASSLSATPNSPLHFGNGTRLTVT.